Following are 27 T cell receptor beta chains from one sample sequenced in a study of technical replicates of blood from several donors. Here immunoSEQ multiplex PCR was the method, and the copy in TCRdb shows in-frame clones only, minus some. The sample lists some 15,000 clones; 80% to 90% were seen once. Input material: PBMCs. These receptors were taken from a human donor in good health.

This clone was observed a single time. V gene TRBV20-1 combines with J gene TRBJ2-5, with D perhaps TRBD2 (6 bases). Trimming shortened V by 6 bases and J by 3 bases, and 8 bases separated the two germline ends. The CDR3 contains 11 residues. In germline, CDR1 is DFQATT, CDR2 SNEGSKA (reference sequence). The chain's CDR3 is CSAGTEETQYF. The CDR3 bases are TGCAGTGCGGGGACTGAAGAGACCCAGTACTTC.

This rearrangement joins TRBV5-1 to TRBJ2-1; 9 positions agree with TRBD2. This CDR3 has 15 residues. Looked up from germline, CDR1 is SGHRS and CDR2 is YFSETQ. J gave up 8 bases and V 0 bases, and 6 bases lay outside the gene matches. CDR3 loop: CASSLVAGGGYEQFF. The CDR3 DNA sequence: TGCGCCAGCAGCTTGGTGGCGGGAGGGGGGTATGAGCAGTTCTTC.

J is TRBJ1-1 and V is TRBV7-3; D gene unclear. The CDR3 length is 13 residues. Germline V gene data show CDR1 as SGHTA and CDR2 as FQGTGA. Trimming took off 5 bases at V and 0 bases at J, with 7 bases between the two ends. The CDR3 region has the DNA TGTGCCAGCAGCCTCCAGATGAACACTGAAGCTTTCTTT. Translating gives CASSLQMNTEAFF.

This clone has a single count. The J gene is TRBJ2-1, the V gene TRBV12-5, with TRBD2 matching 7 bases. Looked up from germline, CDR1 is LGHNT and CDR2 is FRNRAP. V shed 8 bases and J 12 bases; nucleotides not matched to a gene: 13. This CDR3 is 13 amino acids long. The CDR3 is CASKGTIFSGQFF. The CDR3 nucleotides are TGTGCTAGTAAGGGGACTATATTTTCGGGGCAGTTCTTC.

The chain joins TRBV27 to TRBJ1-1; 8 positions agree with TRBD1. The germline V gene has CDR1 MNHEY and CDR2 SMNVEV (reference sequence). With 2 bases clipped from V and 0 bases from J, the junction kept 2 bases outside the gene matches. The CDR3 spans 15 residues. The DNA of the CDR3 is TGTGCCAGCAGTTTAAAGGGACAGGTGAACACTGAAGCTTTCTTT. Translating it yields CASSLKGQVNTEAFF.

The chain recombines TRBV28 with TRBJ1-4; 8 positions agree with TRBD1. V shed 6 bases and J 8 bases; nucleotides not matched to a gene: 11. This CDR3 region has 15 residues. Germline V gene sequence: CDR1 MDHEN, CDR2 SYDVKM. CDR3 DNA sequence: TGTGCCAGCAGCTCAGGGGGCGCGTTTGGGGAAAAACTGTTTTTT. Translated, it gives CASSSGGAFGEKLFF.

The V call is TRBV27, the J call TRBJ1-1; no clear D. Germline CDR1 reads MNHEY; CDR2 reads SMNVEV (reference sequence). Trimming stripped 4 bases from V and 6 bases from J, with 15 bases between. The CDR3 length is 14 residues. The CDR3 protein is CASSSITGTAEAFF. The CDR3 region has the DNA TGTGCCAGCAGTTCAATCACGGGAACGGCTGAAGCTTTCTTT.

The chain combines TRBV18 with TRBJ1-1, with TRBD1 as a possible D gene (6 bases). Trimming removed 2 bases from V and 1 base from J, with 8 bases in between. Germline CDR1 and CDR2: KGHSH and LQKENI. CDR3 length: 14 residues. In DNA, the CDR3 is TGTGCCAGCTCACCAATCAGGGGGAACACTGAAGCTTTCTTT. It codes for CASSPIRGNTEAFF.

The chain links TRBV6-1 to TRBJ2-7; tentative D call: TRBD1 (5 bases). CDR1 is MNHNS and CDR2 is SASEGT in the germline V gene. Trimming pared 1 base from V and 1 base from J, leaving 11 bases between. This CDR3 is built from 15 residues. The CDR3, as DNA: TGTGCCAGCAGTGAAGGCACTGACAGATCCTACGAGCAGTACTTC. This sequence encodes CASSEGTDRSYEQYF.

V gene TRBV27 combines with J gene TRBJ2-7; possibly TRBD1 for D (5 bases). Trimming removed 5 bases at V and 0 bases at J, with 29 bases between. CDR1 MNHEY and CDR2 SMNVEV come from the germline V gene (reference sequence). The CDR3 sequence is 20 residues long. In nucleotides, the CDR3 is TGTGCCAGCAGTCCCTCTTTCGGGCAGGGCTATTGGATAGACTCCTACGAGCAGTACTTC. Translating it yields CASSPSFGQGYWIDSYEQYF.

This clone appeared a single time. The chain employs TRBV19 and TRBJ2-7; 8 bases map to TRBD2. After removal of 4 bases from V and 1 base from J, the junction contained 6 bases not matched to a gene. This CDR3 spans 15 amino acids. From germline, CDR1 is LNHDA and CDR2 SQIVND (reference sequence). The CDR3 loop is CASSTTGGVSYEQYF. Here the CDR3 DNA reads TGTGCCAGTAGTACTACCGGGGGGGTATCCTACGAGCAGTACTTC.

The chain combines TRBV9 with TRBJ2-3; 12 bases line up with TRBD2. The trim removed 0 bases at V and 3 bases at J, leaving 11 bases unmatched. In germline, CDR1 is SGDLS, CDR2 YYNGEE. This CDR3 has 19 amino acids. Here the CDR3 reads CASSVGRTSGNAKTDTQYF. CDR3 sequence (DNA): TGTGCCAGCAGCGTAGGTAGGACTAGCGGGAACGCGAAGACAGATACGCAGTATTTT.

The rearrangement uses TRBV5-1 and TRBJ2-5; maybe TRBD1 (6 bases). The CDR3 covers 13 residues. With 5 bases removed from V and 2 bases from J, the gap between germline ends came to 10 bases. CDR1 and CDR2 (germline): SGHRS, YFSETQ. The CDR3 DNA reads TGCGCCAGCAGTCCAGGGGTTCAAGAGACCCAGTACTTC. This gives the protein CASSPGVQETQYF.

The chain employs TRBV6-5 and TRBJ2-7; D is unresolved. There are 15 residues in the CDR3. Per the germline V gene, CDR1 is MNHEY and CDR2 is SVGAGI. V dropped 2 bases and J dropped 2 bases, with 13 bases sitting between them. CDR3 in amino acids: CASSYGWQATYEQYF. In DNA, the CDR3 is TGTGCCAGCAGTTACGGTTGGCAGGCAACCTACGAGCAGTACTTC.

The CDR3 nucleotides read TGTGCCAGCAGTGAAGCGCTTCAGGGCGCGGGAAACACCATATATTTT. This codes for CASSEALQGAGNTIYF. This rearrangement joins TRBV2 to TRBJ1-3; D perhaps matches TRBD1 (5 bases). With 0 bases removed from V and 4 bases from J, the gap between germline ends came to 13 bases. Germline-derived CDR1 and CDR2 are SNHLY and FYNNEI. The CDR3 totals 16 residues. The full variable domain, its missing parts supplied by reference TRBV2 and TRBJ1-3, is EPEVTQTPSHQVTQMGQEVILRCVPISNHLYFYWYRQILGQKVEFLVSFYNNEISEKSEIFDDQFSVERPDGSNFTLKIRSTKLEDSAMYFCASSEALQGAGNTIYFGEGSWLTVV.

V usage is TRBV6-5 and J usage is TRBJ2-2; 11 positions agree with TRBD2. The ends lost 0 bases at V and 4 bases at J; junction bases unmatched: 1. The CDR3 consists of 16 residues. Germline CDR1 MNHEY, CDR2 SVGAGI. The CDR3 is CASSYSLAGVTGELFF. CDR3 nucleotides: TGTGCCAGCAGTTACTCACTAGCGGGAGTCACCGGGGAGCTGTTTTTT.

The chain has TRBV19 and TRBJ1-2, with D uncertain. The CDR3 is 15 residues long. Germline V gives CDR1 LNHDA, CDR2 SQIVND (reference sequence). V gave up 3 bases and J gave up 0 bases, with 11 bases separating them. DNA for the CDR3: TGTGCCAGTAGTATGGACTCGGGTTCTAACTATGGCTACACCTTC. Amino acid sequence: CASSMDSGSNYGYTF.

The chain links TRBV5-4 to TRBJ1-2; D gene ambiguous. V lost 0 bases, J lost 8 bases, and 8 bases lay in between. The germline gives CDR1 SGHNT, CDR2 YYREEE (reference sequence). This CDR3 has 12 amino acids. CDR3: CASSLGLEGYTF. Written as DNA, the CDR3 is TGTGCCAGCAGCTTGGGTTTGGAGGGCTACACCTTC. Using reference TRBV5-4 and TRBJ1-2 for the parts outside the CDR3, the full variable domain is ETGVTQSPTHLIKTRGQQVTLRCSSQSGHNTVSWYQQALGQGPQFIFQYYREEENGRGNFPPRFSGLQFPNYSSELNVNALELDDSALYLCASSLGLEGYTFGSGTRLTVV.

V usage is TRBV5-5 and J usage is TRBJ2-7; 9 bases agree with TRBD1. Germline loops: CDR1 SGHKS, CDR2 YYEKEE (reference sequence). The CDR3 loop spans 13 amino acids. V shed 3 bases and J 5 bases; nucleotides not matched to a gene: 3. The CDR3 nucleotides read TGTGCCAGCAGCTCCGGGACAGGGAACGAGCAGTACTTC. The encoded protein is CASSSGTGNEQYF.

The V and J genes are TRBV6-5 and TRBJ2-3; D not certain. Trimming took 8 bases from V and 14 from J, leaving 14 bases between them. The germline CDR1 and CDR2 sequences are MNHEY and SVGAGI. CDR3 size: 10 residues. The CDR3 nucleotides are TGTGCCAGCTTAATGGCCCTAGGGTATTTT. Translated, it gives CASLMALGYF.

The V call is TRBV4-1, the J call TRBJ2-3, with 12 bases that match TRBD2. CDR3 size: 20 residues. J was trimmed by 1 base and V by 1 base; bases with no gene match: 12. The V gene's germline CDR1 is MGHRA and CDR2 YSYEKL. In nucleotides, the CDR3 is TGCGCCAGCAGCCAAGGTATCCTAGCGGGAGGGCCGAAGGGCACAGATACGCAGTATTTT. Encoded protein: CASSQGILAGGPKGTDTQYF.

The V call is TRBV6-6, the J call TRBJ1-1; a weak D match, TRBD1 (6 bases). The CDR3 contains 13 residues. V lost 0 bases to trimming and J lost 7 bases, with 9 bases between them. The germline V gene has CDR1 MNHNY and CDR2 SVGAGI (reference sequence). The CDR3 sequence is CASSYSRGHEAFF. The CDR3 DNA reads TGTGCCAGCAGTTACTCGAGGGGACATGAAGCTTTCTTT.

This sequence joins TRBV5-1 and TRBJ2-5; TRBD1 aligns across 7 bases. Germline CDR1 is SGHRS and CDR2 is YFSETQ. V shed 6 bases, J shed 5 bases, and the junction held 7 bases outside the gene matches. CDR3 length: 13 residues. The CDR3 coding sequence is TGCGCCAGCACCAAGACAGGGCCGGAGACCCAGTACTTC. Translated, it gives CASTKTGPETQYF.

The chain is built from TRBV20-1 and TRBJ2-3; D perhaps matches TRBD2 (5 bases). The CDR3 has 10 amino acids. Germline V gene data show CDR1 as DFQATT and CDR2 as SNEGSKA (reference sequence). V was trimmed by 6 bases and J by 5 bases, leaving 6 bases between them. The CDR3 spells CSARGDTQYF. The CDR3 nucleotides read TGCAGTGCCCGGGGAGATACGCAGTATTTT.

The J gene is TRBJ2-1, the V gene TRBV11-1, with 9 nucleotides matching TRBD2. The ends lost 5 bases at V and 5 bases at J; junction bases unmatched: 10. CDR3 length equals 16 residues. Germline V CDR1 and CDR2: SGHAT, FQDESV (reference sequence). Here the CDR3 DNA reads TGTGCCAGCAGCCCGGACACTAGCGGGCCACACAATGAGCAGTTCTTC. Amino acid sequence: CASSPDTSGPHNEQFF. The full variable domain, its missing parts supplied by reference TRBV11-1 and TRBJ2-1, is EAEVAQSPRYKITEKSQAVAFWCDPISGHATLYWYRQILGQGPELLVQFQDESVVDDSQLPKDRFSAERLKGVDSTLKIQPAELGDSAMYLCASSPDTSGPHNEQFFGPGTRLTVL.

This rearrangement joins TRBV18 to TRBJ2-7; D remains unclear. The CDR3 has 14 residues. V lost 5 bases, J lost 0 bases, and 11 bases lay in between. CDR1 is KGHSH, CDR2 LQKENI, per germline. CDR3 amino acids: CASSIAVGSYEQYF. CDR3 nucleotides: TGTGCCAGCTCAATAGCAGTGGGCTCCTACGAGCAGTACTTC. Based on the CDR3 plus reference TRBV18 and TRBJ2-7, the full variable domain is NAGVMQNPRHLVRRRGQEARLRCSPMKGHSHVYWYRQLPEEGLKFMVYLQKENIIDESGMPKERFSAEFPKEGPSILRIQQVVRGDSAAYFCASSIAVGSYEQYFGPGTRLTVT.

The chain employs TRBV7-9 and TRBJ2-1; TRBD1 is a possible D gene (5 bases). CDR1 is SEHNR and CDR2 is FQNEAQ in the germline V gene (reference sequence). The CDR3 sequence is 15 residues long. Trimming removed 5 bases at V and 7 bases at J, with 18 bases between. The CDR3 DNA is TGTGCCAGCAGCCTTCCGCGACAGAAGAATAATGAGCAGTTCTTC. Translating gives CASSLPRQKNNEQFF. Combining the CDR3 with reference TRBV7-9 and TRBJ2-1 gives the whole variable domain DTGVSQNPRHKITKRGQNVTFRCDPISEHNRLYWYRQTLGQGPEFLTYFQNEAQLEKSRLLSDRFSAERPKGSFSTLEIQRTEQGDSAMYLCASSLPRQKNNEQFFGPGTRLTVL.